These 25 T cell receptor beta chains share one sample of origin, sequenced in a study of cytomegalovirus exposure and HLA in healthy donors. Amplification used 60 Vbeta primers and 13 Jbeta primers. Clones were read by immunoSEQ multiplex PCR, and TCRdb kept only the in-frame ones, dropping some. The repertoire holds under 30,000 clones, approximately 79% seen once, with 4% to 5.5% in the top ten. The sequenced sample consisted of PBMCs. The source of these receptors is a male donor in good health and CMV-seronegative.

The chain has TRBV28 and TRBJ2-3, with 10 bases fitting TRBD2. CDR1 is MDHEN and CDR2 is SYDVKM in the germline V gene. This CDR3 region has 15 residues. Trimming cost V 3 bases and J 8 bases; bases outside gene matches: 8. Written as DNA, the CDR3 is TGTGCCAGCAGTTTGACTAGCGGGCCGTCGAGTACGCAGTATTTT. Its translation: CASSLTSGPSSTQYF.

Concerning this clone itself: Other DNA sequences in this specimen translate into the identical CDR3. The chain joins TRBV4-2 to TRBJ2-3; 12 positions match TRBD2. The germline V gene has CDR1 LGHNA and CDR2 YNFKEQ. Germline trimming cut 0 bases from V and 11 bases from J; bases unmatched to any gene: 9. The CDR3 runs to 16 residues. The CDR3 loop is CASSQDRELAGGMQYF. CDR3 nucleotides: TGTGCCAGCAGCCAAGATAGGGAGCTAGCGGGGGGGATGCAGTATTTT.

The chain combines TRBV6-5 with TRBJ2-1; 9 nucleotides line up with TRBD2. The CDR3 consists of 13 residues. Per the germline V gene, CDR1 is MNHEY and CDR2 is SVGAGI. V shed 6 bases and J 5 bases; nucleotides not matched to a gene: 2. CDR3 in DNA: TGTGCCAGCAGGGTAGCGGGAGACAATGAGCAGTTCTTC. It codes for CASRVAGDNEQFF.

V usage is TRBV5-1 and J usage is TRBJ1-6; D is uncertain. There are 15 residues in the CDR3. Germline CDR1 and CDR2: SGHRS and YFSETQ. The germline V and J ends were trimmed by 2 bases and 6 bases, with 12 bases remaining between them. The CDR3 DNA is TGCGCCAGCAGCTTCTCCGGGATAGTTAATTCACCCCTCCACTTT. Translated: CASSFSGIVNSPLHF. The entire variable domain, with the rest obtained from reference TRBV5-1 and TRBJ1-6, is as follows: KAGVTQTPRYLIKTRGQQVTLSCSPISGHRSVSWYQQTPGQGLQFLFEYFSETQRNKGNFPGRFSGRQFSNSRSEMNVSTLELGDSALYLCASSFSGIVNSPLHFGNGTRLTVT.

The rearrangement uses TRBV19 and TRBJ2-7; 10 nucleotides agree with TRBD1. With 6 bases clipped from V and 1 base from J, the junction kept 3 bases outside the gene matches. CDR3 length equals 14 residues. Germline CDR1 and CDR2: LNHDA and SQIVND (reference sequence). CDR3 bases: TGTGCCAGTAGCGGGACAGGGGAGTCCTACGAGCAGTACTTC. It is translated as CASSGTGESYEQYF.

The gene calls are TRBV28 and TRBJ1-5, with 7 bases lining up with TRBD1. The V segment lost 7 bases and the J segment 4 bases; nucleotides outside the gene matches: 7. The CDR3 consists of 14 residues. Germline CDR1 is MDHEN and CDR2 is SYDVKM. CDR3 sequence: CASTAGDRNQPQHF. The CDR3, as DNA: TGTGCCAGCACTGCCGGGGACAGAAATCAGCCCCAGCATTTT.

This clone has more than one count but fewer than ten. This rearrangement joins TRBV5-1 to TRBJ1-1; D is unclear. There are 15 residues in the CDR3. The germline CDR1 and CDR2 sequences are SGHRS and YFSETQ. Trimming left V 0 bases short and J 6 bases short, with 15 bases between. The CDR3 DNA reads TGCGCCAGCAGCTTGGTGGTCACCCGGTTCTCTGAAGCTTTCTTT. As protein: CASSLVVTRFSEAFF.

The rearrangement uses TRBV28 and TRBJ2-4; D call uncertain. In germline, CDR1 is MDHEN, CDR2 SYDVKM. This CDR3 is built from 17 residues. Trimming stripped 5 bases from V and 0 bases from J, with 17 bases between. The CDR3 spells CASSDPRGTLAKNIQYF. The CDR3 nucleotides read TGTGCCAGCAGTGACCCACGAGGTACCCTAGCCAAAAACATTCAGTACTTC.

The CDR3 region has the DNA TGTGCCAGCACAGTTTTCAGTTCTGGAAACACCATATATTTT. It yields the protein CASTVFSSGNTIYF. The chain carries TRBV28 and TRBJ1-3; the D is unclear. The CDR3 is 14 residues long. Per germline, CDR1 MDHEN and CDR2 SYDVKM. Trimming shortened V by 7 bases and J by 1 base, and 11 bases separated the two germline ends. The full variable domain, in which reference TRBV28 and TRBJ1-3 provide the parts outside the CDR3, is DVKVTQSSRYLVKRTGEKVFLECVQDMDHENMFWYRQDPGLGLRLIYFSYDVKMKEKGDIPEGYSVSREKKERFSLILESASTNQTSMYLCASTVFSSGNTIYFGEGSWLTVV.

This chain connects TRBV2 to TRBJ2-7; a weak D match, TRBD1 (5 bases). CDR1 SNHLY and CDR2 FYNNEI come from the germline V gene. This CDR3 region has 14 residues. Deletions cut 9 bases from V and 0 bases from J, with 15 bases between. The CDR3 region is CASLWQGNSYEQYF. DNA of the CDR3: TGTGCCAGTCTATGGCAGGGAAACTCCTACGAGCAGTACTTC.

CDR3 nucleotide sequence: TGTGCCAGCTCCGGCGACAGACTGAATCAGCCCCAGCATTTT. Amino acid sequence: CASSGDRLNQPQHF. The chain uses TRBV18 and TRBJ1-5, with D possibly matching TRBD1 (5 bases). CDR3 length equals 14 residues. Trimming shortened V by 6 bases and J by 4 bases, and 13 bases separated the two germline ends. Germline V gene sequence: CDR1 KGHSH, CDR2 LQKENI.

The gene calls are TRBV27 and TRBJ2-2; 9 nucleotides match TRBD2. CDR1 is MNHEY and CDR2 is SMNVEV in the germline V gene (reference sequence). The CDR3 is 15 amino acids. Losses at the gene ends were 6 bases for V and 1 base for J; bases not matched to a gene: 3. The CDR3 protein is CASRWTSENTGELFF. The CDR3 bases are TGTGCCAGCAGATGGACTAGCGAGAACACCGGGGAGCTGTTTTTT.

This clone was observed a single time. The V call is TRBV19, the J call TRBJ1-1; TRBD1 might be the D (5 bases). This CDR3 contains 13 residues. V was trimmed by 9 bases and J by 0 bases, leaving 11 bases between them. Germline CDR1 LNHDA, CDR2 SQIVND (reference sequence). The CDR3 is CASRQFMNTEAFF. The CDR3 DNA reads TGTGCCAGCAGACAGTTCATGAACACTGAAGCTTTCTTT. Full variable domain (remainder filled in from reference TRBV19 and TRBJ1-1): DGGITQSPKYLFRKEGQNVTLSCEQNLNHDAMYWYRQDPGQGLRLIYYSQIVNDFQKGDIAEGYSVSREKKESFPLTVTSAQKNPTAFYLCASRQFMNTEAFFGQGTRLTVV.

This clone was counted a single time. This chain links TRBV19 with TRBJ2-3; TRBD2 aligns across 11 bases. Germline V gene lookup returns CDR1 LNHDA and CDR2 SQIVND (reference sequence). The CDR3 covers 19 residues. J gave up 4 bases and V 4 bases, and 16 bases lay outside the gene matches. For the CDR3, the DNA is TGTGCCAGTAGTACCCACGTAGCGGGGGGGCCGGACGGTGCAGATACGCAGTATTTT. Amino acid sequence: CASSTHVAGGPDGADTQYF.

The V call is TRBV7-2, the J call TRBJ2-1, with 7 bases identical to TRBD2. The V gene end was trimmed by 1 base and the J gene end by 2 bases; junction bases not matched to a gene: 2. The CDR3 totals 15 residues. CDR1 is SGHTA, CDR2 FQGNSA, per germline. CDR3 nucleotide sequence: TGTGCCAGCAGCTTAGAGCTAGCGGCCTACAATGAGCAGTTCTTC. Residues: CASSLELAAYNEQFF.

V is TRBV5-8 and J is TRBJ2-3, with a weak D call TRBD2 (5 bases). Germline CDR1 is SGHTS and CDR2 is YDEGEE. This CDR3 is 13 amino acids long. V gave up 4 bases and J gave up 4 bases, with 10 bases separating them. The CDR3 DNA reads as TGTGCCAGCAGCCTACCCGGGGCAGATACGCAGTATTTT. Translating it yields CASSLPGADTQYF.

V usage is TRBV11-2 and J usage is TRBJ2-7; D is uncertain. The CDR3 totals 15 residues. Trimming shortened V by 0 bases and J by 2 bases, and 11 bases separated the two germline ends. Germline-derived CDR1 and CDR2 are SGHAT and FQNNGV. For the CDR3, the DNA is TGTGCCAGCAGCTTAGATCTCGGTATCGCCTACGAGCAGTACTTC. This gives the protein CASSLDLGIAYEQYF.

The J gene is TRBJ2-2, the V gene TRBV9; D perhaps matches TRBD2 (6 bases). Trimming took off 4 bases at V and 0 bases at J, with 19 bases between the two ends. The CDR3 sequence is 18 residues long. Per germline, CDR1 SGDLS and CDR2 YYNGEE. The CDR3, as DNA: TGTGCCAGCAGCCCCCGGGGACTCCAGAAATCGAACACCGGGGAGCTGTTTTTT. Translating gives CASSPRGLQKSNTGELFF.

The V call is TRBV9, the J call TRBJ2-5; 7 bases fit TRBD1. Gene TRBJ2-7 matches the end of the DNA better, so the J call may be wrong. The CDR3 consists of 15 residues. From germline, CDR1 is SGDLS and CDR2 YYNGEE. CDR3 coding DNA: TGTGCCAGCAGCCCTCGGACAGGCCCATCCTACGAGCAGTACTTC. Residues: CASSPRTGPSYEQYF.

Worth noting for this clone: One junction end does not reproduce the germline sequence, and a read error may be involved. The CDR3 spells CSSSPPGESSSGNTIYF. DNA of the CDR3: TGTTCCAGCTCCCCGCCCGGGGAATCGAGCTCTGGAAACACCATATATTTT. This rearrangement joins TRBV7-9 to TRBJ1-3; D not certain. The CDR3 runs 17 residues. CDR1 is SEHNR, CDR2 FQNEAQ, per germline (reference sequence).

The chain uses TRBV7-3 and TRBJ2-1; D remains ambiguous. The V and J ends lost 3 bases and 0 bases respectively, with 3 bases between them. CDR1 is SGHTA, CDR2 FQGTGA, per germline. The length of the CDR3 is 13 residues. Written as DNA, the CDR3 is TGTGCCAGCAGCTTTAGCTCCTACAATGAGCAGTTCTTC. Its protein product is CASSFSSYNEQFF.

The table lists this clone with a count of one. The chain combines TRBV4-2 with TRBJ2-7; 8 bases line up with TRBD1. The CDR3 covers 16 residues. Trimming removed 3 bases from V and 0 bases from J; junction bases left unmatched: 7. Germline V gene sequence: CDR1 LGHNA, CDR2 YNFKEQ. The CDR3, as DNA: TGTGCCAGCAGCCACAGGGGACAGGATTTCTCCTACGAGCAGTACTTC. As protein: CASSHRGQDFSYEQYF.

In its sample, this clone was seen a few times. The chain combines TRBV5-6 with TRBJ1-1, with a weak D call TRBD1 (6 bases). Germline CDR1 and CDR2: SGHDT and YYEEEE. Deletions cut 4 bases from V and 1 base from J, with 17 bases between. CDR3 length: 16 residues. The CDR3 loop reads CASSPLQGRQNTEAFF. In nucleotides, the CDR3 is TGTGCCAGCAGCCCCCTTCAGGGGCGGCAGAACACTGAAGCTTTCTTT.

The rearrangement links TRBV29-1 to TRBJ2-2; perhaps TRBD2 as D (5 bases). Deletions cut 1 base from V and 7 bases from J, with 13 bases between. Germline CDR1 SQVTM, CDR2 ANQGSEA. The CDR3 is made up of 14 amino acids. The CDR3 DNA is TGCAGCGTTGAAGCCGGGAATTATGGCGGGGAGCTGTTTTTT. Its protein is CSVEAGNYGGELFF.

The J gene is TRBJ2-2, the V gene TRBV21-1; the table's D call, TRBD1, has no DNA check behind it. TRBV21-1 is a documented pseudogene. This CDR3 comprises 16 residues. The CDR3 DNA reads TGTGCCAGCAGCAGAATCCGGGACAAGAACACCGGGGAGCTGTTTTTT. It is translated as CASSRIRDKNTGELFF.